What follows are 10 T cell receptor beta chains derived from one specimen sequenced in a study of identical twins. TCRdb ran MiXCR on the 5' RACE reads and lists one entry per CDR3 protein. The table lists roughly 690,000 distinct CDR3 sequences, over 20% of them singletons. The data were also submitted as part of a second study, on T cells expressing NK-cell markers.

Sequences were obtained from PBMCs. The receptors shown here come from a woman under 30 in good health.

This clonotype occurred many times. CDR3 amino acids: CSASFSTGTGELFF. The CDR3, as DNA: TGCAGTGCTAGTTTTTCCACCGGGACCGGGGAGCTGTTTTTT. The chain couples TRBV20-1 to TRBJ2-2, with D unclear. CDR1 and CDR2 (germline): DFQATT, SNEGSKA (reference sequence). The ends were cut back, 3 bases at V and 5 bases at J, with 13 bases in the middle. There are 14 residues in the CDR3.

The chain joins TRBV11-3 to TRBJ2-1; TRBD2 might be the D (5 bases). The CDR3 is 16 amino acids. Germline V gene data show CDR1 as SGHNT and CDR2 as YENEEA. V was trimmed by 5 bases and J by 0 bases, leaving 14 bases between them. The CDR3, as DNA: TGTGCCAGCAGCCCAGGTCGAGGGAGCTCCTACAATGAGCAGTTCTTC. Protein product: CASSPGRGSSYNEQFF.

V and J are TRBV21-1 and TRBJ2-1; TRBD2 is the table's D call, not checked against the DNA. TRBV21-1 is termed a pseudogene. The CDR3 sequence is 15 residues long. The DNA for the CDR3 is TGTGCCAGCAGCAGGCTAGCGGGAGAGTACAATGAGCAGTTCTTC. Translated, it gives CASSRLAGEYNEQFF.

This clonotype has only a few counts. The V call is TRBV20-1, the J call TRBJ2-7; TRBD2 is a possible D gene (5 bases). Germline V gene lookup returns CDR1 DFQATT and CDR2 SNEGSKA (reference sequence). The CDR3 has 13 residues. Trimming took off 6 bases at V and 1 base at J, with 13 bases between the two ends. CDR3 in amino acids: CSALSGWSYEQYF. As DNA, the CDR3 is TGCAGTGCCCTCTCGGGGTGGTCCTACGAGCAGTACTTC.

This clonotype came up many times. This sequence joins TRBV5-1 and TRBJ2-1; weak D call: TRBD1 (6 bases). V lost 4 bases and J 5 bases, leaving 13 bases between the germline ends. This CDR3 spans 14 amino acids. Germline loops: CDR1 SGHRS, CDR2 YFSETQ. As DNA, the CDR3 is TGCGCCAGCAGCAACGGACAGCCTAACAATGAGCAGTTCTTC. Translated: CASSNGQPNNEQFF.

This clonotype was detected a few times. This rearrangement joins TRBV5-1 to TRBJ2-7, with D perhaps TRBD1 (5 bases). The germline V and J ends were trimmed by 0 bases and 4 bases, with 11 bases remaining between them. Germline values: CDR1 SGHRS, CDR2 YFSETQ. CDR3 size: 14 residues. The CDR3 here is CASSLGRREYEQYF. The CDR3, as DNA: TGCGCCAGCAGCTTGGGTCGCAGGGAATACGAGCAGTACTTC.

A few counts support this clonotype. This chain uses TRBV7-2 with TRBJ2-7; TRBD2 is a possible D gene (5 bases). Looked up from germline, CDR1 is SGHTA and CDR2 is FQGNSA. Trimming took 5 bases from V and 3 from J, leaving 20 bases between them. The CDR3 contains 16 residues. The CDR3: CASSPPGGSLRYEQYF. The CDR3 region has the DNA TGTGCCAGCAGCCCTCCCGGTGGGAGCCTTCGCTACGAGCAGTACTTC.

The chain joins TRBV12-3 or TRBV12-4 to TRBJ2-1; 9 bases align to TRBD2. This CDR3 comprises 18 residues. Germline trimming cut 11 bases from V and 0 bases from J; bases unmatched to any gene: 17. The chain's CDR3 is CAFSFSLLAGSSYNEQFF. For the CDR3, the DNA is TGTGCCTTCAGTTTTAGTTTGCTAGCGGGGAGCTCCTACAATGAGCAGTTCTTC.

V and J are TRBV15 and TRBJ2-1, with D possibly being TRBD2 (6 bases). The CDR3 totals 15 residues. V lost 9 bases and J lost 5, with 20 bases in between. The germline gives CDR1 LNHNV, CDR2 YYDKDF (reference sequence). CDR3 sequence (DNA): TGTGCCACAATGACGGGGGAGCTCCAAAACAATGAGCAGTTCTTC. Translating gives CATMTGELQNNEQFF.

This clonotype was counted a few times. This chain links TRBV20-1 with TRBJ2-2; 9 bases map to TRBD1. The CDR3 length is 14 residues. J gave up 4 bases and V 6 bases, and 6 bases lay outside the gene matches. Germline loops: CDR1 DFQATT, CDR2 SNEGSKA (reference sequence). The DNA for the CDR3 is TGCAGTGCCTCACAGGGGGCTCGCACCGGGGAGCTGTTTTTT. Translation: CSASQGARTGELFF.